The rows below give T cell receptor beta chains drawn from one sample of a study of OX40 agonist ivuxolimab in advanced cancers. Method: immunoSEQ multiplex PCR; TCRdb's copy keeps in-frame clones and lacks some. The sample lists 55,000 to 75,000 clones, around 83% seen once, with over 0.95% in the top ten. The starting material was CD4+ or CD8+ T cells sorted from blood, obtained in a trial of the OX40 agonist ivuxolimab. These receptors originate from an adult with an advanced solid tumor such as melanoma, head and neck, liver or kidney cancer. CDR3s include the opening cysteine and the closing phenylalanine or tryptophan. A D gene is named only where the DNA matches it firmly. Some rows mark clone size as missing; the rest say once, few, many or name a class of expanded clone.

J: TRBJ1-1; D: .; size: .; V: TRBV18; length: 13; CDR3: CASSPPGGVEAFF; DNA: TGTGCCAGCTCACCACCGGGGGGCGTTGAGGCTTTCTTT
J: TRBJ2-7; D: .; size: few; V: TRBV7-2; length: 12; CDR3: CASSLVPHEQYF; DNA: TGTGCCAGCAGCTTAGTCCCCCACGAGCAGTACTTC
J: TRBJ1-4; D: .; size: few; V: TRBV5-5; length: 14; CDR3: CASRDTQATEKLFF; DNA: TGTGCCAGCAGGGACACCCAGGCGACTGAAAAACTGTTTTTT
J: TRBJ2-3; D: .; size: few; V: TRBV10-3; length: 12; CDR3: CAISQTMDTQYF; DNA: TGTGCCATCAGTCAGACAATGGATACGCAGTATTTT
J: TRBJ1-2; D: .; size: .; V: TRBV7-2; length: 13; CDR3: CASSADSSYGYTF; DNA: TGTGCCAGCAGCGCGGACAGTTCCTATGGCTACACCTTC
J: TRBJ2-3; D: TRBD2; size: .; V: TRBV7-2; length: 15; CDR3: CASSSGLAGPDTQYF; DNA: TGTGCCAGCAGCTCGGGACTAGCGGGGCCAGATACGCAGTATTTT
J: TRBJ1-1; D: .; size: .; V: TRBV6-6; length: 13; CDR3: CASRQGQNTEAFF; DNA: TGTGCCAGCAGGCAAGGACAGAACACTGAAGCTTTCTTT
J: TRBJ1-4; D: .; size: .; V: TRBV5-1; length: 14; CDR3: CASSFGRRDEKLFF; DNA: TGCGCCAGCAGCTTCGGCAGGAGAGATGAAAAACTGTTTTTT
J: TRBJ1-2; D: TRBD1; size: .; V: TRBV12-5; length: 12; CDR3: CASGLSGGSYTF; DNA: TGTGCTAGTGGTTTATCAGGGGGCAGCTACACCTTC
J: TRBJ1-3; D: .; size: .; V: TRBV2; length: 14; CDR3: CASSARTAGNTIYF; DNA: TGTGCCAGCAGTGCTCGGACAGCCGGAAACACCATATATTTT